This TCR beta chain appears in the sequencing data of a study of shared clonotypes between healthy human individuals. About this clone itself: The antigen is unknown.

Sequencing used immunoSEQ multiplex PCR; TCRdb keeps in-frame clones, though not all of them. Of 1.5 million to 2.5 million clones in the sample, around 96% were seen once. Study observations and caveats: Limited genetic and exposure-history diversity came from having few donors. Exclusively blood specimens were collected; tissue repertoires likely differ.

The CDR3 runs to 11 residues. With V trimmed by 7 bases and J by 5 bases, 3 bases remained unmatched. The germline CDR1 and CDR2 sequences are SQVTM and ANQGSEA. In the naive CD8 group, cells lacked CD45RO and were positively selected for CCR7, so terminally differentiated effector memory CD45RA+ cells were left out. Sequenced input: naive CD8+ T cells sorted from blood. This TCR was sampled from a man aged 18 to 30 in good health. V gene TRBV29-1 combines with J gene TRBJ1-2, with 8 bases aligning to TRBD1. Here the CDR3 reads CSAQGGYGYTF. The CDR3 nucleotides read TGCAGCGCACAGGGGGGGTATGGCTACACCTTC.